A single sample gave rise to the 28 T cell receptor beta chains below, sequenced in a study of OX40 agonist ivuxolimab in advanced cancers. The library relied on the immunoSEQ multiplex PCR assay. What TCRdb holds here is the immuneACCESS table cut down to in-frame rearrangements. Part of the clones is not present; checked against another copy, under half of the missing clones reflect an unresolved V gene, and the others are unexplained. The sample table records 80,000 to 100,000 clones; approximately 90% of these occur just once. The top ten constitute 0.45% to 0.55% of the sample. Here the sequenced sample was CD4+ or CD8+ T cells sorted from blood, taken in a trial of the OX40 agonist ivuxolimab. Receptors were obtained from an adult with an advanced solid tumor such as melanoma, head and neck, liver or kidney cancer.

The chain links TRBV20-1 to TRBJ1-1; D possibly corresponds to TRBD1 (5 bases). This CDR3 comprises 11 residues. Germline V CDR1 and CDR2: DFQATT, SNEGSKA (reference sequence). Trimming took off 5 bases at V and 7 bases at J, with 11 bases between the two ends. CDR3 amino acids: CSASPGVEAFF. For the CDR3, the DNA is TGCAGTGCTTCCCCGGGGGTTGAAGCTTTCTTT.

The V call is TRBV15, the J call TRBJ2-3; D not certain. V was shortened by 0 bases and J by 4 bases, with 5 bases between the two germline ends. Per germline, CDR1 LNHNV and CDR2 YYDKDF (reference sequence). The CDR3 is made up of 13 amino acids. CDR3 nucleotide sequence: TGTGCCACCAGCAGAGACCCCTCAGATACGCAGTATTTT. This gives the protein CATSRDPSDTQYF.

The chain has TRBV5-1 and TRBJ1-1; 11 bases are a match to TRBD1. Germline assignment: CDR1 SGHRS and CDR2 YFSETQ. V trimming: 4 bases; J trimming: 1 base; junction bases outside the gene matches: 0. CDR3 length: 14 amino acids. The CDR3 loop reads CASSGTGGNTEAFF. CDR3 nucleotide sequence: TGCGCCAGCAGCGGGACAGGGGGGAACACTGAAGCTTTCTTT.

The sample holds one count of this clone. In DNA, the CDR3 is TGTGCCAGCAGTTTATTCCAAGTGAACACTGAAGCTTTCTTT. This encodes CASSLFQVNTEAFF. This sequence joins TRBV27 and TRBJ1-1; D call uncertain. Germline values: CDR1 MNHEY, CDR2 SMNVEV (reference sequence). Trimming pared 1 base from V and 0 bases from J, leaving 6 bases between. The CDR3 is made up of 14 amino acids.

The chain joins TRBV6-1 to TRBJ1-2; 9 nucleotides line up with TRBD1. The CDR3 has 19 amino acids. From germline, CDR1 is MNHNS and CDR2 SASEGT. The V and J ends lost 4 bases and 1 base, in that order; junction bases with no gene match: 16. CDR3 DNA sequence: TGTGCCAGCAGTGGCTTTCGGAAGTGGACAGGGGATGGTAACTATGGCTACACCTTC. It specifies CASSGFRKWTGDGNYGYTF.

This chain uses TRBV27 with TRBJ1-5, with 9 bases lining up with TRBD1. Germline CDR1 reads MNHEY; CDR2 reads SMNVEV (reference sequence). V was clipped by 5 bases and J by 4 bases; unmatched bases: 0. This CDR3 contains 13 residues. The CDR3 protein is CASSGTGNQPQHF. For the CDR3, the DNA is TGTGCCAGCAGTGGGACAGGGAATCAGCCCCAGCATTTT.

The V call is TRBV19, the J call TRBJ1-1; D is undetermined. CDR1 is LNHDA, CDR2 SQIVND, per germline (reference sequence). The CDR3 extends over 15 amino acids. Trimming cost V 7 bases and J 4 bases, with 19 bases left between them. The CDR3 DNA sequence: TGTGCCAGTACTTCTACCGGCTCCACGGGCACTGAAGCTTTCTTT. Its translation is CASTSTGSTGTEAFF.

The chain employs TRBV27 and TRBJ2-7; TRBD1 aligns across 11 bases. The CDR3 totals 16 residues. V was pared by 6 bases and J by 2 bases, with 9 bases of the junction left unmatched. CDR1 and CDR2 from the germline V gene are MNHEY and SMNVEV (reference sequence). CDR3 region: CASSTFRTGGAYEQYF. CDR3 coding DNA: TGTGCCAGCAGCACCTTCCGGACAGGGGGCGCCTACGAGCAGTACTTC.

This chain joins TRBV7-8 and TRBJ2-5; D call uncertain. Germline CDR1 reads SGHVS; CDR2 reads FQNEAQ. The CDR3 is 13 amino acids. Trimming stripped 2 bases from V and 5 bases from J, with 9 bases between. The CDR3 spells CASSLREQETQYF. DNA for the CDR3: TGTGCCAGCAGCTTAAGGGAACAGGAGACCCAGTACTTC.

Here the CDR3 DNA reads TGTGCCAGCAGTGAAGAGGACAGGGATACACTGTTTTTT. Translation gives CASSEEDRDTLFF. V gene TRBV2 combines with J gene TRBJ1-4; 8 positions agree with TRBD1. From germline, CDR1 is SNHLY and CDR2 FYNNEI. V trimming: 1 base; J trimming: 13 bases; junction bases outside the gene matches: 5. The CDR3 covers 13 residues.

The chain couples TRBV10-1 to TRBJ2-6, with 8 bases matching TRBD1. Germline V CDR1 and CDR2: WNHNN, SYGVQD (reference sequence). V lost 6 bases and J lost 4; bases outside the gene matches: 5. The CDR3 runs 15 residues. CDR3 protein: CASSAGGKGANVLTF. For the CDR3, the DNA is TGCGCCAGCAGCGCAGGGGGCAAGGGGGCCAACGTCCTGACTTTC.

The J gene is TRBJ2-1, the V gene TRBV11-3, with TRBD1 matching over 7 bases. The trim removed 0 bases at V and 2 bases at J, leaving 4 bases unmatched. The CDR3 contains 16 residues. The germline V gene has CDR1 SGHNT and CDR2 YENEEA. The DNA for the CDR3 is TGTGCCAGCAGCTTAGAGGGACAGAACCCCTACAATGAGCAGTTCTTC. Protein: CASSLEGQNPYNEQFF.

The chain recombines TRBV19 with TRBJ1-4; 7 nucleotides match TRBD1. The V and J ends lost 1 base and 5 bases, in that order; junction bases with no gene match: 7. CDR1 is LNHDA, CDR2 SQIVND, per germline (reference sequence). The CDR3 covers 16 residues. CDR3 sequence (DNA): TGTGCCAGTAGTATAGGAAGGACAGGCGGAAATGAAAAACTGTTTTTT. Encoded protein: CASSIGRTGGNEKLFF.

The chain links TRBV10-1 to TRBJ2-5; 9 nucleotides align to TRBD1. V shed 0 bases and J 5 bases; nucleotides not matched to a gene: 4. The CDR3 covers 15 residues. Germline CDR1 is WNHNN and CDR2 is SYGVQD (reference sequence). CDR3 nucleotide sequence: TGCGCCAGCAGTGAGTCGGACAGGGGCCAGGAGACCCAGTACTTC. Encoded protein: CASSESDRGQETQYF.

This chain connects TRBV29-1 to TRBJ2-3; no firm D call. The CDR3 sequence is 14 residues long. Trimming cost V 2 bases and J 0 bases, with 9 bases left between them. Germline V gene sequence: CDR1 SQVTM, CDR2 ANQGSEA. The CDR3 coding sequence is TGCAGCGTTGAAAATCCCCCCAGCACAGATACGCAGTATTTT. Protein: CSVENPPSTDTQYF.

This chain links TRBV7-9 with TRBJ2-5; no firm D call. The germline CDR1 and CDR2 sequences are SEHNR and FQNEAQ (reference sequence). The CDR3 has 13 amino acids. Trimming took off 3 bases at V and 0 bases at J, with 5 bases between the two ends. CDR3 coding DNA: TGTGCCAGCAGCTTCGACAACCAAGAGACCCAGTACTTC. Protein: CASSFDNQETQYF. The whole variable domain, filled in from reference TRBV7-9 and TRBJ2-5, reads DTGVSQNPRHKITKRGQNVTFRCDPISEHNRLYWYRQTLGQGPEFLTYFQNEAQLEKSRLLSDRFSAERPKGSFSTLEIQRTEQGDSAMYLCASSFDNQETQYFGPGTRLLVL.

As for this clone: The CDR3 ends on some other residue instead of the conserved phenylalanine or tryptophan, so this is likely a read error. The CDR3 DNA follows: TGTGCCAGCAGTGCTACTACGGGACAGGGGGATTCACCCCTCCACCTT. Its protein is CASSATTGQGDSPLHL. The V gene is TRBV6-1, the J gene TRBJ1-6; 11 bases match TRBD1. The CDR3 runs to 16 residues. Trimming at V came to 4 bases and at J to 8 bases, leaving 7 bases not matched to a gene. Germline values: CDR1 MNHNS, CDR2 SASEGT.

V gene TRBV7-9 combines with J gene TRBJ2-5, with D hard to call. The length of the CDR3 is 12 residues. In germline, CDR1 is SEHNR, CDR2 FQNEAQ (reference sequence). V lost 7 bases to trimming and J lost 5 bases, with 11 bases between them. CDR3 in amino acids: CASNPILETQYF. CDR3 nucleotide sequence: TGTGCCAGCAACCCTATTTTGGAGACCCAGTACTTC.

This clone was recorded a few times. This chain uses TRBV11-2 with TRBJ2-5; 9 bases match TRBD2. Germline CDR1 reads SGHAT; CDR2 reads FQNNGV. After removal of 5 bases from V and 3 bases from J, the junction contained 4 bases not matched to a gene. This CDR3 region has 14 residues. CDR3 amino acids: CASSRLAGEETQYF. Written as DNA, the CDR3 is TGTGCCAGCAGCCGGTTAGCGGGGGAAGAGACCCAGTACTTC.

The chain combines TRBV12-5 with TRBJ2-3; no firm D call. Trimming took 2 bases from V and 2 from J, leaving 5 bases between them. This CDR3 is 13 amino acids long. Germline values: CDR1 LGHNT, CDR2 FRNRAP. CDR3: CASGLTATDTQYF. The CDR3 nucleotides read TGTGCTAGTGGTTTGACGGCCACAGATACGCAGTATTTT. Using reference TRBV12-5 and TRBJ2-3 for the parts outside the CDR3, the full variable domain is DARVTQTPRHKVTEMGQEVTMRCQPILGHNTVFWYRQTMMQGLELLAYFRNRAPLDDSGMPKDRFSAEMPDATLATLKIQPSEPRDSAVYFCASGLTATDTQYFGPGTRLTVL.

This sequence joins TRBV5-4 and TRBJ2-7; 8 bases are shared with TRBD1. The CDR3 spans 16 residues. Per germline, CDR1 SGHNT and CDR2 YYREEE (reference sequence). The junction had 13 bases not matched to a gene; V was cut back by 1 base and J by 7 bases. Written as DNA, the CDR3 is TGTGCCAGCAGCTTGAGGGCAGGGGGCGGGCTCGGTGAGCAGTACTTC. Encoded protein: CASSLRAGGGLGEQYF.

The chain links TRBV5-1 to TRBJ2-1; D is perhaps TRBD1 or TRBD2 (5 bases each). V was shortened by 0 bases and J by 4 bases, with 11 bases between the two germline ends. Germline CDR1 reads SGHRS; CDR2 reads YFSETQ. CDR3 size: 15 residues. DNA for the CDR3: TGCGCCAGCAGCTTGGCTGGGACGGAGTACAATGAGCAGTTCTTC. Its protein product is CASSLAGTEYNEQFF. Together with reference TRBV5-1 and TRBJ2-1, the CDR3 gives the full variable domain: KAGVTQTPRYLIKTRGQQVTLSCSPISGHRSVSWYQQTPGQGLQFLFEYFSETQRNKGNFPGRFSGRQFSNSRSEMNVSTLELGDSALYLCASSLAGTEYNEQFFGPGTRLTVL.

CDR3 amino acids: CASIDGNTEAFF. In DNA form, the CDR3 reads TGTGCCAGCATCGACGGCAACACTGAAGCTTTCTTT. This chain uses TRBV25-1 with TRBJ1-1; no firm D call. V was clipped by 7 bases and J by 2 bases, with 8 bases between them. Looked up from germline, CDR1 is MGHDK and CDR2 is SYGVNS. The CDR3 extends over 12 amino acids.

This chain joins TRBV6-1 and TRBJ1-4; TRBD1 is a possible D gene (5 bases). Germline CDR1 and CDR2: MNHNS and SASEGT. The CDR3 is made up of 16 amino acids. Trimming shortened V by 0 bases and J by 8 bases, and 16 bases separated the two germline ends. CDR3 amino acids: CASSEAVVGGEEKLFF. For the CDR3, the DNA is TGTGCCAGCAGTGAAGCGGTAGTCGGGGGAGAGGAAAAACTGTTTTTT.

This rearrangement joins TRBV6-6 to TRBJ1-2; D is perhaps TRBD1 (5 bases). CDR3 length: 16 amino acids. V was shortened by 6 bases and J by 6 bases, with 23 bases between the two germline ends. Germline V gives CDR1 MNHNY, CDR2 SVGAGI (reference sequence). CDR3 region: CASSPRTDRQRDGYTF. The CDR3 region has the DNA TGTGCCAGCAGCCCCCGTACGGACCGACAGAGAGATGGCTACACCTTC.

The chain combines TRBV5-1 with TRBJ2-5, with 11 nucleotides matching TRBD1. The CDR3 sequence is 16 residues long. With 4 bases clipped from V and 0 bases from J, the junction kept 5 bases outside the gene matches. Germline CDR1 and CDR2: SGHRS and YFSETQ. CDR3 in DNA: TGCGCCAGCAGCGGAGGGACAGGGGGTTACCAAGAGACCCAGTACTTC. Its protein product is CASSGGTGGYQETQYF.

This clone was recorded a few times. V gene TRBV28 combines with J gene TRBJ2-2, with a weak D call TRBD1 (7 bases). The V gene's germline CDR1 is MDHEN and CDR2 SYDVKM. The CDR3 consists of 15 residues. V gave up 7 bases and J gave up 5 bases, with 17 bases separating them. CDR3 region: CASIWRGRRTGELFF. The CDR3 DNA follows: TGTGCCAGCATATGGAGGGGGCGAAGGACCGGGGAGCTGTTTTTT.

The CDR3 loop is CASSLRTGGGNEKLFF. CDR3 coding DNA: TGTGCCAGCAGCCTTCGGACAGGAGGGGGTAATGAAAAACTGTTTTTT. The rearrangement links TRBV5-5 to TRBJ1-4, with TRBD1 matching 7 bases. In germline, CDR1 is SGHKS, CDR2 YYEKEE (reference sequence). Trimming took 4 bases from V and 4 from J; bases not matched to a gene: 10. The CDR3 covers 16 residues.